One T cell receptor (beta chain) is described in this entry. V gave up 0 bases and J gave up 5 bases; unmatched junction bases: 4. Germline CDR1 is MNHEY and CDR2 is SVGAGI. The CDR3 has 15 amino acids. Sequencing used immunoSEQ multiplex PCR; TCRdb keeps in-frame clones, though not all of them. This table has 250,000 to 300,000 clones, nearly 90% appearing once. This specimen belongs to a study of blood T cell repertoires in COVID-19. The clonotype was recovered from a woman aged 55-69 years with COVID-19, enrolled during active disease. Sequenced: peripheral blood. The rearrangement joins TRBV6-5 to TRBJ2-5; TRBD2 agrees at 9 bases. This chain's CDR3 is CASSYSSLAGETQYF. CDR3 DNA sequence: TGTGCCAGCAGTTACTCGTCCCTAGCGGGGGAGACCCAGTACTTC.